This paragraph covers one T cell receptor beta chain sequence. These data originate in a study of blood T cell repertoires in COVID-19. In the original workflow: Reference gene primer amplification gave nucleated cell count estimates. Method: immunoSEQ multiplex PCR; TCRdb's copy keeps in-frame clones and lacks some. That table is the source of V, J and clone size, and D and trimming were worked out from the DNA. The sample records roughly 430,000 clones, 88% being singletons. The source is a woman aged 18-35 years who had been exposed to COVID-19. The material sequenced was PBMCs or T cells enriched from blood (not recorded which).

This chain's CDR3 is CASSLSTAEGQETQYF. Written as DNA, the CDR3 is TGTGCCAGCAGTTTATCCACAGCCGAGGGCCAAGAGACCCAGTACTTC. The rearrangement uses TRBV27 and TRBJ2-5, with a possible D match to TRBD2 (5 bases). CDR1 is MNHEY and CDR2 is SMNVEV in the germline V gene (reference sequence). Trimming left V 0 bases short and J 1 base short, with 12 bases between. This CDR3 is built from 16 residues.